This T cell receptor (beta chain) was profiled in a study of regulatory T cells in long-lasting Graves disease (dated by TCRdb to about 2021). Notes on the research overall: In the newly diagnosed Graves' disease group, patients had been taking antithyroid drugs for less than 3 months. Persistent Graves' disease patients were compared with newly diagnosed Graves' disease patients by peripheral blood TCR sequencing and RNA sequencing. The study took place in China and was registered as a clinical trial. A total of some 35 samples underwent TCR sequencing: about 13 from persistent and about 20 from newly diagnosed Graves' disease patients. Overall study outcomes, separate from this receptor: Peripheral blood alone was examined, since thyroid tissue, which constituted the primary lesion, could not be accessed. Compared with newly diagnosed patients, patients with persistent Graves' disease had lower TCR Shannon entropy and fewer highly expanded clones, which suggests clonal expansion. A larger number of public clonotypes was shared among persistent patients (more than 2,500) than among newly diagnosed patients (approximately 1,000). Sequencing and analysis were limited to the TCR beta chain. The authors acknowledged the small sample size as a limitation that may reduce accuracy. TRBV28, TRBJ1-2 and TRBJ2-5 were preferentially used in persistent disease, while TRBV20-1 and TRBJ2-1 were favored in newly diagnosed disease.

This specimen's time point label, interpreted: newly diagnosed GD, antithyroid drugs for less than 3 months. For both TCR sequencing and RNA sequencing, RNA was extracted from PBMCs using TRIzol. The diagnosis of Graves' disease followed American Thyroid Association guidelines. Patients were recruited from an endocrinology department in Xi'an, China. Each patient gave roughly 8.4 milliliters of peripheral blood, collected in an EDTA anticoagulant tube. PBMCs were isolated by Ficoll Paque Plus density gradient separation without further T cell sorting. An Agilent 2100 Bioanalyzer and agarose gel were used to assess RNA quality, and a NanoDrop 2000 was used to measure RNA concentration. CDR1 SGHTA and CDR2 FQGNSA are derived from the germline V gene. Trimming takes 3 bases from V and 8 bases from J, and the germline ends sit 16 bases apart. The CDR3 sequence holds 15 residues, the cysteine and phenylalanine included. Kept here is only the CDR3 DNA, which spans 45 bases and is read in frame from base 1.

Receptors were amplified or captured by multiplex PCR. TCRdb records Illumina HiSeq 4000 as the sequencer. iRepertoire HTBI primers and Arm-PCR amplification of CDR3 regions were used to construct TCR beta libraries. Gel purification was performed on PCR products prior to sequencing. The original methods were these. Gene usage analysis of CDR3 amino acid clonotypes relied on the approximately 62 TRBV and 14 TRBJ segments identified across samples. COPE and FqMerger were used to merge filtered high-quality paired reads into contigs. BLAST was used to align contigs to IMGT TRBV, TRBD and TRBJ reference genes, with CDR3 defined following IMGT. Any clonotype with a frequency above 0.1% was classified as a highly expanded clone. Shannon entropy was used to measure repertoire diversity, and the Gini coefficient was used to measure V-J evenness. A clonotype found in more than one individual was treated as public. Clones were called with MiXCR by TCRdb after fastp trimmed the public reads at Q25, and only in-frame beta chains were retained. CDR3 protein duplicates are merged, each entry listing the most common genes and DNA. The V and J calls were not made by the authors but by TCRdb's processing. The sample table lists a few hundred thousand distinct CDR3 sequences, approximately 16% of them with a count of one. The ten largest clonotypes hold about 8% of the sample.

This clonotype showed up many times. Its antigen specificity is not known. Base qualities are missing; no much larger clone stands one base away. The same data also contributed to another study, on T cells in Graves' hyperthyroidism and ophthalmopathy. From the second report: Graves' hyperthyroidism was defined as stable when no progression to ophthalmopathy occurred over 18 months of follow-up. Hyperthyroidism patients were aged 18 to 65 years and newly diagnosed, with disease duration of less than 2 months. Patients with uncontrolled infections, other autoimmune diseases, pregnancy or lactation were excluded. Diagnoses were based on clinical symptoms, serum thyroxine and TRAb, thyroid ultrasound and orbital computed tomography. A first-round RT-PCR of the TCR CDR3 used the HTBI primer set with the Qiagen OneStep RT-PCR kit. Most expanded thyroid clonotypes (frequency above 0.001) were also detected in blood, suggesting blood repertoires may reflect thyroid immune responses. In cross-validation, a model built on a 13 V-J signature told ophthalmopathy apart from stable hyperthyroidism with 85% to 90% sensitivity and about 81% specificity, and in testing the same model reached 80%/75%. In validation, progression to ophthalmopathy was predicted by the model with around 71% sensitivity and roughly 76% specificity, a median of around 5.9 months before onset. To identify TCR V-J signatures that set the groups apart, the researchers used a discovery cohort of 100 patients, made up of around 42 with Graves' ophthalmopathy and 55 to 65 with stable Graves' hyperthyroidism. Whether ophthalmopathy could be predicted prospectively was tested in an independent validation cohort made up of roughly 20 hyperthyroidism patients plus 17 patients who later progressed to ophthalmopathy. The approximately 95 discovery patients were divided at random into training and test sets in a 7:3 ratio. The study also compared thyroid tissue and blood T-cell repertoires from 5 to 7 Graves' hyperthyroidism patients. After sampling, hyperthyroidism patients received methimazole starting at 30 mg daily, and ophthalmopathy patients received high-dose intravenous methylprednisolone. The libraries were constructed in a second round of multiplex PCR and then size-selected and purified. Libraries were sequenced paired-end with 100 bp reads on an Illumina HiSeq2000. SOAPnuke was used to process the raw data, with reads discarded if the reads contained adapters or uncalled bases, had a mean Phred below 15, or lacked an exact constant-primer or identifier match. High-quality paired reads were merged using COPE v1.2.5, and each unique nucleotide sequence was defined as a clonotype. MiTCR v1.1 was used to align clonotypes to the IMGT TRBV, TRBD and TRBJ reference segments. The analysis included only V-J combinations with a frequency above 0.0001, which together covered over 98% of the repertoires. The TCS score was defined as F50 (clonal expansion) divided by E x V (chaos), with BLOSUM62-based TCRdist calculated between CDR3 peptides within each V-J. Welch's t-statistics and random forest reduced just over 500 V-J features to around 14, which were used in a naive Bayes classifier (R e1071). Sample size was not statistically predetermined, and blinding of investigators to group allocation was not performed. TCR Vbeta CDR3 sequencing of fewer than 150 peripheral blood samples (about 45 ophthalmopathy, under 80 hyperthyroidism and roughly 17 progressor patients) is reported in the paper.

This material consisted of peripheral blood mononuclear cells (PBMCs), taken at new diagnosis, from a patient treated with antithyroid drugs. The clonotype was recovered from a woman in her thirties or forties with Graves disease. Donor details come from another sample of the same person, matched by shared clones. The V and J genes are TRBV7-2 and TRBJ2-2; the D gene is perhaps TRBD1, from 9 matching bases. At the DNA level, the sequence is TGTGCCAGCAGCTTCGGGACAGGGACTAGAGGGGAGCTGTTTTTT. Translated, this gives CASSFGTGTRGELFF.